A single sample is the source of the 10 T cell receptor beta chains below, sequenced in a study of cytomegalovirus exposure and HLA in healthy donors. In the PCR, 60 Vbeta and 13 Jbeta primers were used. TCRdb's copy holds only in-frame clones and misses some; the assay was immunoSEQ multiplex PCR. The data contain about 120,000 clones, around 81% of them singletons. Sequenced: PBMCs. Source of these receptors: a woman aged 25-40 years in good health and CMV-seronegative.

The chain joins TRBV30 to TRBJ2-7; TRBD2 agrees at 16 bases. V was clipped by 7 bases and J by 6 bases; unmatched bases: 6. The CDR3 contains 14 residues. Germline CDR1 GTSNPN, CDR2 SVGIG (reference sequence). The CDR3 protein is CALTGTSGRGEQYF. Written as DNA, the CDR3 is TGTGCCTTAACCGGGACTAGCGGGAGGGGCGAGCAGTACTTC.

The chain couples TRBV7-2 to TRBJ2-7; D not resolved. The CDR3 has 14 residues. In germline, CDR1 is SGHTA, CDR2 FQGNSA. V lost 5 bases and J 0 bases, leaving 11 bases between the germline ends. The CDR3 DNA is TGTGCCAGCAGCCGGAGTCGTAGCTCCTACGAGCAGTACTTC. This codes for CASSRSRSSYEQYF.

In this sample, this clone turned up once. This rearrangement joins TRBV21-1 to TRBJ2-1; the D call TRBD2 from the table was never checked on the DNA. TRBV21-1 is labeled a pseudogene. The CDR3 totals 17 residues. The CDR3 coding sequence is TGTGCCAGCAGCAAAGTCGGGACTCCCAGCTCCTACAATGAGCAGTTCTTC. It is translated as CASSKVGTPSSYNEQFF.

This clone is a singleton in its sample. The rearrangement links TRBV9 to TRBJ2-7; 12 bases are shared with TRBD2. The CDR3 length is 18 residues. With V trimmed by 4 bases and J by 6 bases, 17 bases remained unmatched. From germline, CDR1 is SGDLS and CDR2 YYNGEE. The CDR3 here is CASSPTGTSGLPPFEQYF. The CDR3 DNA sequence: TGTGCCAGCAGCCCGACCGGGACTAGCGGGCTCCCCCCATTCGAGCAGTACTTC.

There are a few counts of this clone. This rearrangement joins TRBV5-1 to TRBJ2-7; 7 positions agree with TRBD1. V lost 5 bases to trimming and J lost 2 bases; unmatched junction nucleotides: 4. The CDR3 covers 13 residues. Germline lookup yields CDR1 SGHRS and CDR2 YFSETQ. The CDR3 is CASRTGTAYEQYF. CDR3 DNA sequence: TGCGCCAGCAGGACCGGGACAGCCTACGAGCAGTACTTC.

V gene TRBV27 combines with J gene TRBJ1-2; no firm D call. Trimming shortened V by 5 bases and J by 2 bases, and 15 bases separated the two germline ends. CDR3 length: 15 residues. Per the germline V gene, CDR1 is MNHEY and CDR2 is SMNVEV (reference sequence). The CDR3 DNA follows: TGTGCCAGCAGTCCATACAGCCGCAACAACTATGGCTACACCTTC. Residues: CASSPYSRNNYGYTF.

The chain recombines TRBV18 with TRBJ2-7; the match to TRBD1 covers 7 bases. The V and J ends lost 2 bases and 6 bases, in that order; junction bases with no gene match: 4. Germline V gene data show CDR1 as KGHSH and CDR2 as LQKENI. The CDR3 runs 13 residues. CDR3 amino acids: CASSPIGGVEQYF. The CDR3 coding sequence is TGTGCCAGCTCACCAATAGGGGGCGTCGAGCAGTACTTC.

The V call is TRBV15, the J call TRBJ2-3; 8 nucleotides align to TRBD2. This CDR3 comprises 15 residues. CDR1 is LNHNV and CDR2 is YYDKDF in the germline V gene (reference sequence). The trim removed 1 base at V and 2 bases at J, leaving 2 bases unmatched. Here the CDR3 reads CATSRVAGITDTQYF. In nucleotides, the CDR3 is TGTGCCACCAGCAGAGTAGCGGGGATCACAGATACGCAGTATTTT.

This clone was seen a few times. The gene calls are TRBV10-1 and TRBJ2-2, with D tentatively TRBD2 (5 bases). There are 12 residues in the CDR3. The germline V and J ends were trimmed by 11 bases and 7 bases, with 14 bases remaining between them. Germline assignment: CDR1 WNHNN and CDR2 SYGVQD (reference sequence). The CDR3 loop is CADVEGYGELFF. CDR3 coding DNA: TGCGCCGACGTCGAGGGTTACGGGGAGCTGTTTTTT.

The rearrangement uses TRBV7-3 and TRBJ2-1, with 13 bases aligning to TRBD2. Trimming took 4 bases from V and 0 from J; bases not matched to a gene: 6. The CDR3 spans 18 residues. Germline values: CDR1 SGHTA, CDR2 FQGTGA. The CDR3 loop reads CASSSPGLAGSSYNEQFF. The CDR3 coding sequence is TGTGCCAGCAGCTCGCCGGGACTAGCGGGAAGCTCCTACAATGAGCAGTTCTTC.